The T cell receptor (beta chain) described here comes from a study of cytomegalovirus exposure and HLA in healthy donors. With respect to this clone: One end of the junction fails to match germline, which may point to a read error.

The CDR3 is 14 residues long. Germline CDR1 is MDHEN and CDR2 is SYDVKM. Primers included in the PCR were 60 Vbeta and 13 Jbeta primers. Assay: immunoSEQ multiplex PCR; the TCRdb copy retains only in-frame clones and omits some. This sample carries some 190,000 clones, around 90% of them seen once, and the ten largest clones take under 2%. V gene TRBV28 combines with J gene TRBJ1-2; 7 bases agree with TRBD1. The receptor's source is a woman aged 18-29 years in good health and CMV-seronegative. Sample: PBMCs. The CDR3, as DNA: TGTGCCAGCAGTCTCGGACAGGTTAACTATGGCTACATCTTC. Translating gives CASSLGQVNYGYIF.